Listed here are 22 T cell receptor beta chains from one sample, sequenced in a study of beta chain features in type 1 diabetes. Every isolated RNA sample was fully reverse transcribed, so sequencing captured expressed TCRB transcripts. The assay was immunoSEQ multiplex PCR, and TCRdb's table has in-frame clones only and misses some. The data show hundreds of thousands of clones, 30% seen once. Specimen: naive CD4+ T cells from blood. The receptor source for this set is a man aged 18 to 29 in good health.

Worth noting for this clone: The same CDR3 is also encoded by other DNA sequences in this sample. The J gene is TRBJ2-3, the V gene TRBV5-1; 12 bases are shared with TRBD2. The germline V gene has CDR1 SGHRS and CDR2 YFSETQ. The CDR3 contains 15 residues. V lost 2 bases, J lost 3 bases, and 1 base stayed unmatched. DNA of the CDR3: TGCGCCAGCAGCTTCGGGACTAGCGGGACAGATACGCAGTATTTT. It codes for CASSFGTSGTDTQYF.

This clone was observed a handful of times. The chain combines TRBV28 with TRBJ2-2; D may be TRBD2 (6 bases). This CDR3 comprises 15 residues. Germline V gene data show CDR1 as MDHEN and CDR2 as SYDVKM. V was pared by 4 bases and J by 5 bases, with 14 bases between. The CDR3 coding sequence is TGTGCCAGCAGTTCCGCCGGGACTCGGACCGGGGAGCTGTTTTTT. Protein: CASSSAGTRTGELFF.

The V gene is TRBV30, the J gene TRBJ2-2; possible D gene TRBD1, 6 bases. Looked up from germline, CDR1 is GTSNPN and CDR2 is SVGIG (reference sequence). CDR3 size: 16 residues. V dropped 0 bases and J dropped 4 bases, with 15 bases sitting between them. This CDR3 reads CAWSVMGARFTGELFF. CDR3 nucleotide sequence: TGTGCCTGGAGTGTAATGGGGGCGCGGTTCACCGGGGAGCTGTTTTTT.

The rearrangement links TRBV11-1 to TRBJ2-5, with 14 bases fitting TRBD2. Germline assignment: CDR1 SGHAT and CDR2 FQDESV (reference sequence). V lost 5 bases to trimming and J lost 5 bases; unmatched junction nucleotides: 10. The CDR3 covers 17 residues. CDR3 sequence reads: CASSGPTSGRARETQYF. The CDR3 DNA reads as TGTGCCAGCAGCGGACCGACTAGCGGGAGGGCCCGGGAGACCCAGTACTTC.

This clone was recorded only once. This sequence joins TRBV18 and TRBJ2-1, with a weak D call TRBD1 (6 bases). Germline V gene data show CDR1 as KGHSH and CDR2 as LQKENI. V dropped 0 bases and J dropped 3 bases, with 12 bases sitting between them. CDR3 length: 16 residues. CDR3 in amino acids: CASSPPLDSFYNEQFF. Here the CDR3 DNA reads TGTGCCAGCTCACCACCCTTGGACAGCTTCTACAATGAGCAGTTCTTC.

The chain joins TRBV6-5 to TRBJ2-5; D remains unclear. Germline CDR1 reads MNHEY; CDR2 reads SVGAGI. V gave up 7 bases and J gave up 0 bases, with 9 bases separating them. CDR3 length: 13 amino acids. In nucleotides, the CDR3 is TGTGCCAGCAAGAAGGGAAACCAAGAGACCCAGTACTTC. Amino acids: CASKKGNQETQYF.

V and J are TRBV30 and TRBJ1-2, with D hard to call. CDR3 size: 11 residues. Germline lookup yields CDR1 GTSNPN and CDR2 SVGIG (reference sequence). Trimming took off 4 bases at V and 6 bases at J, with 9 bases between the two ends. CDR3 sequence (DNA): TGTGCCTGGAAACCGACCCATGGCTACACCTTC. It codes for CAWKPTHGYTF.

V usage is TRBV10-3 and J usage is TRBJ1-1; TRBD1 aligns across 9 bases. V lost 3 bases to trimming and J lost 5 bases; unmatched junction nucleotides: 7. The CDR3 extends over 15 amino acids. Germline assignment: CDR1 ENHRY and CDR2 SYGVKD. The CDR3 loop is CAISDQGQGITEAFF. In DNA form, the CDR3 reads TGTGCCATCAGTGACCAAGGACAGGGGATTACTGAAGCTTTCTTT.

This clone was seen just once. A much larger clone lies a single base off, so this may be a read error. CDR3 loop: CASSLSQETQYF. The CDR3, as DNA: TGTGCCAGCAGCTTATCCCAAGAGACCCAGTACTTC. This sequence joins TRBV5-4 and TRBJ2-5; D is unresolved. The CDR3 length is 12 residues. The V gene lost 2 bases and the J gene lost 1 base, with 3 bases spanning the gap. Germline CDR1 reads SGHNT; CDR2 reads YYREEE (reference sequence).

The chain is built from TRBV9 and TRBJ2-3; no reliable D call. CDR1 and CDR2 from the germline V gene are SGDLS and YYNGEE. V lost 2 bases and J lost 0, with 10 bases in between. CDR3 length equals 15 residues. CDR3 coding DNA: TGTGCCAGCAGCGTGAGTCCGACTAGCACAGATACGCAGTATTTT. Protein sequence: CASSVSPTSTDTQYF.

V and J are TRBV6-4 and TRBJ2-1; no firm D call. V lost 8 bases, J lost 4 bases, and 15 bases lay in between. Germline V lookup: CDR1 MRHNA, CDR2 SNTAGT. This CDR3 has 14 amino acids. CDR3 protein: CASQPYLGYNEQFF. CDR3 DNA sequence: TGTGCCAGCCAGCCCTACCTCGGGTACAATGAGCAGTTCTTC.

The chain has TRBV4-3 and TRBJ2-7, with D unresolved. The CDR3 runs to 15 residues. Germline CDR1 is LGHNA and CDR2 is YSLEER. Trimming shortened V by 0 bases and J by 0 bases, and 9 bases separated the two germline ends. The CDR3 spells CASSQDPALSYEQYF. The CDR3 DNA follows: TGCGCCAGCAGCCAAGATCCAGCCCTCTCCTACGAGCAGTACTTC.

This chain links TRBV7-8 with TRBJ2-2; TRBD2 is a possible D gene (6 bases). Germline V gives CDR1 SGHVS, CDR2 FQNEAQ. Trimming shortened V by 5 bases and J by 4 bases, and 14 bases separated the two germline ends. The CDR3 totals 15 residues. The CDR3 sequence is CASSPTSFGTGELFF. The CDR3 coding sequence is TGTGCCAGCAGCCCCACTAGCTTTGGCACCGGGGAGCTGTTTTTT. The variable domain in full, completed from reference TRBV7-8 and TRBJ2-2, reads GAGVSQSPRYKVAKRGQDVALRCDPISGHVSLFWYQQALGQGPEFLTYFQNEAQLDKSGLPSDRFFAERPEGSVSTLKIQRTQQEDSAVYLCASSPTSFGTGELFFGEGSRLTVL.

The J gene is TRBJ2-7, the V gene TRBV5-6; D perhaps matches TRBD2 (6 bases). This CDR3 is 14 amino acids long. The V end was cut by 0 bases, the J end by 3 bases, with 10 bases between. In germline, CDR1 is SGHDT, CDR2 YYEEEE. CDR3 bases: TGTGCCAGCAGCTTGGATCCGGGAGTCTACGAGCAGTACTTC. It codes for CASSLDPGVYEQYF.

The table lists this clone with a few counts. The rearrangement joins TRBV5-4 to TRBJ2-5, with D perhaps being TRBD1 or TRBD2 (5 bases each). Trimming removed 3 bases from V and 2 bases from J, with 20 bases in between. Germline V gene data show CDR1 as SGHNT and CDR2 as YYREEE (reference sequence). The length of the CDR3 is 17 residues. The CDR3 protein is CASSWGLLAGLQETQYF. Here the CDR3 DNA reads TGTGCCAGCAGCTGGGGCCTATTGGCGGGCCTACAAGAGACCCAGTACTTC. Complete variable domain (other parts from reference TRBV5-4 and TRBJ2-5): ETGVTQSPTHLIKTRGQQVTLRCSSQSGHNTVSWYQQALGQGPQFIFQYYREEENGRGNFPPRFSGLQFPNYSSELNVNALELDDSALYLCASSWGLLAGLQETQYFGPGTRLLVL.

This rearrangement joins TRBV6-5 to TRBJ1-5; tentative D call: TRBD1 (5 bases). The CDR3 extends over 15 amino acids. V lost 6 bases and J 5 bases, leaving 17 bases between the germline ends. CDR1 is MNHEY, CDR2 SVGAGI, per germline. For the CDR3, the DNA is TGTGCCAGCAGCCCGGACGCCCGGGGCCATCAGCCCCAGCATTTT. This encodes CASSPDARGHQPQHF.

The CDR3 DNA follows: TGTGCCTGGAGGCAAGGGGAAGGGAATGGCTACACCTTC. Protein product: CAWRQGEGNGYTF. The J gene is TRBJ1-2, the V gene TRBV30, with D possibly matching TRBD1 (5 bases). The V and J ends lost 3 bases and 6 bases respectively, with 14 bases between them. This CDR3 region has 13 residues. From germline, CDR1 is GTSNPN and CDR2 SVGIG (reference sequence).

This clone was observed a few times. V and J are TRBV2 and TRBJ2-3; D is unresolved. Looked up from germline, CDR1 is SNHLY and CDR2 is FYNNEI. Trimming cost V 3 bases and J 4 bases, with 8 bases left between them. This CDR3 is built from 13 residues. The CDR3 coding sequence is TGTGCCAGCAGTGATGGTATAGCAGATACGCAGTATTTT. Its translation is CASSDGIADTQYF. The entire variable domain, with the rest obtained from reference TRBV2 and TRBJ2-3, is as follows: EPEVTQTPSHQVTQMGQEVILRCVPISNHLYFYWYRQILGQKVEFLVSFYNNEISEKSEIFDDQFSVERPDGSNFTLKIRSTKLEDSAMYFCASSDGIADTQYFGPGTRLTVL.

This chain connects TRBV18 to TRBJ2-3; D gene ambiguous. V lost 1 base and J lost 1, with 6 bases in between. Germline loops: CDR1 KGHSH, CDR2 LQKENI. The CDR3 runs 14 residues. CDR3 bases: TGTGCCAGCTCACCACTGGATGGCACAGATACGCAGTATTTT. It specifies CASSPLDGTDTQYF.

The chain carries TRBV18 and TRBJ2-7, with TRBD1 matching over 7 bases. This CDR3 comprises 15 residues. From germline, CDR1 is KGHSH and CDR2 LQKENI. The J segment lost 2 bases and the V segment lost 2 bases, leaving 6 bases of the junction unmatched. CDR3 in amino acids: CASSPSGQVPYEQYF. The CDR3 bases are TGTGCCAGCTCACCATCCGGACAGGTCCCCTACGAGCAGTACTTC.

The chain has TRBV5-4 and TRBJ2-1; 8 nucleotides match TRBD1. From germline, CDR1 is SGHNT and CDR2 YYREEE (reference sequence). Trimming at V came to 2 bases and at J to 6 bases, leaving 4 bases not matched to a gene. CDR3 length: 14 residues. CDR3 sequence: CASSLRTGINEQFF. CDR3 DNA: TGTGCCAGCAGCTTAAGGACAGGGATCAATGAGCAGTTCTTC.

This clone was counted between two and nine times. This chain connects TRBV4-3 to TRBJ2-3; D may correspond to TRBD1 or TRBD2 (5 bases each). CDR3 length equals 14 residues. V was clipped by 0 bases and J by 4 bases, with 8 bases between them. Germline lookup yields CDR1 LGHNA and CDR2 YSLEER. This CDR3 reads CASSQDRGADTQYF. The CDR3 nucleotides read TGCGCCAGCAGCCAAGATCGAGGGGCAGATACGCAGTATTTT.